What follows are 10 T cell receptor beta chains derived from one specimen sequenced in a study of T-cell memory formation after mild COVID-19. TCRdb independently ran MiXCR on the 5' RACE reads; one entry per CDR3 protein. The sample contains 430,000 or so distinct CDR3 sequences, about 23% of which appear only once. The specimen was PBMCs or a T cell subset sorted from them (not recorded which). These receptors were taken from an adult woman who had mild COVID-19 (a few samples of this study predate the infection). Cell type and time point are not known.

This chain links TRBV20-1 with TRBJ2-1; D gene uncertain. The CDR3 contains 13 residues. Germline CDR1 is DFQATT and CDR2 is SNEGSKA (reference sequence). Trimming took 6 bases from V and 8 from J, leaving 17 bases between them. CDR3 region: CSAPDRNPHEQFF. The CDR3 DNA is TGCAGTGCCCCCGACCGAAACCCCCATGAGCAGTTCTTC.

In its sample, this clonotype was seen a few times. The chain recombines TRBV5-1 with TRBJ2-5; 9 bases are a match to TRBD1. This CDR3 spans 15 amino acids. With V trimmed by 1 base and J by 3 bases, 4 bases remained unmatched. The germline gives CDR1 SGHRS, CDR2 YFSETQ. In DNA, the CDR3 is TGCGCCAGCAGCTTGACGACAGGGGGTGAAGAGACCCAGTACTTC. Protein: CASSLTTGGEETQYF.

This clonotype showed up just a few times. The CDR3 region has the DNA TGCATCCCTGGGGGCACAGATACGCAGTATTTT. It translates to CIPGGTDTQYF. The chain carries TRBV20-1 and TRBJ2-3; no clear D gene. This CDR3 is built from 11 residues. CDR1 and CDR2 from the germline V gene are DFQATT and SNEGSKA (reference sequence).

The rearrangement uses TRBV20-1 and TRBJ1-5; maybe TRBD1 (6 bases). The germline V gene encodes CDR1 DFQATT and CDR2 SNEGSKA (reference sequence). The length of the CDR3 is 14 residues. Between the trimmed V and J ends, which lost 3 bases and 11 bases, there was a span of 20 bases. The CDR3, as DNA: TGCAGTGCTAGCGGGGGAGGGGGAATCTCGACCCAGCATTTT. Translating it yields CSASGGGGISTQHF.

V usage is TRBV4-2 and J usage is TRBJ2-7; possibly TRBD1 or TRBD2 for D (5 bases each). The V end was cut by 0 bases, the J end by 2 bases, with 11 bases between. The CDR3 totals 15 residues. The germline CDR1 and CDR2 sequences are LGHNA and YNFKEQ. The DNA of the CDR3 is TGTGCCAGCAGCCAAGACAAGGGACCGACCTACGAGCAGTACTTC. Amino acid sequence: CASSQDKGPTYEQYF.

This chain connects TRBV7-6 to TRBJ2-3; D perhaps matches TRBD1 (6 bases). The ends were cut back, 4 bases at V and 0 bases at J, with 14 bases in the middle. This CDR3 is built from 16 residues. The V gene's germline CDR1 is SGHVS and CDR2 FNYEAQ. For the CDR3, the DNA is TGTGCCAGCAGCTCCAAGTACAGGGACAGCACAGATACGCAGTATTTT. This encodes CASSSKYRDSTDTQYF. Filled out from reference TRBV7-6 and TRBJ2-3, the complete variable domain reads GAGVSQSPRYKVTKRGQDVALRCDPISGHVSLYWYRQALGQGPEFLTYFNYEAQQDKSGLPNDRFSAERPEGSISTLTIQRTEQRDSAMYRCASSSKYRDSTDTQYFGPGTRLTVL.

This chain uses TRBV4-3 with TRBJ2-7; D ambiguous. V was pared by 0 bases and J by 2 bases, with 14 bases between. The CDR3 sequence is 16 residues long. Per germline, CDR1 LGHNA and CDR2 YSLEER. As DNA, the CDR3 is TGCGCCAGCAGCCAAGATTCTAAGGCAGGCCCCTACGAGCAGTACTTC. Translation gives CASSQDSKAGPYEQYF.

The CDR3 nucleotides read TGCGCCAGCAGCTTCTCAGGGTGGGGGAACACTGAAGCTTTCTTT. Its translation is CASSFSGWGNTEAFF. This chain uses TRBV5-1 with TRBJ1-1; possibly TRBD1 for D (5 bases). The CDR3 has 15 amino acids. Germline CDR1 and CDR2: SGHRS and YFSETQ. The V end lost 2 bases, the J end lost 1 base, and 12 bases lay between the germline ends.

The chain couples TRBV12-3 or TRBV12-4 to TRBJ1-2; D unclear. The CDR3 spans 12 residues. The V gene lost 3 bases and the J gene lost 4 bases, with 6 bases spanning the gap. The CDR3 nucleotides are TGTGCCAGCAGTTTGAAGGGCTATGGCTACACCTTC. As protein: CASSLKGYGYTF.

The sample holds a few counts of this clonotype. The chain links TRBV4-1 to TRBJ2-1, with 11 positions matching TRBD2. V shed 4 bases and J 6 bases; nucleotides not matched to a gene: 5. From germline, CDR1 is MGHRA and CDR2 YSYEKL. There are 15 residues in the CDR3. CDR3 loop: CASSPLAGGGNEQFF. In nucleotides, the CDR3 is TGCGCCAGCAGCCCCTTAGCGGGGGGGGGCAATGAGCAGTTCTTC.